These 11 T cell receptor beta chains were sequenced from one sample in a study of human T cells and chemical hapten exposure. MiXCR, run by TCRdb on the RACE reads, gives a single entry per CDR3 protein. This sample has more than 95,000 distinct CDR3 sequences; about 12% occur once, and the top ten carry 1.4%. As to time point: patch test 1, 2 weeks after DPC sensitization. Treatment reported: therapeutic diphenylcyclopropenone sensitization with weekly scalp DPC. The source was whole blood, collected in connection with sensitization to the hapten diphenylcyclopropenone (DPC). These receptors all come from a woman between 50 and 59 years old with alopecia areata. Some clones in this sample may be carry-over from other donors' samples.

This clonotype was counted many times. One junction end disagrees with the germline gene, perhaps due to a read error. V gene TRBV2 combines with J gene TRBJ2-2; 7 positions agree with TRBD2. CDR1 is SNHLY and CDR2 is FYNNEI in the germline V gene. The CDR3 spans 14 residues. The CDR3 sequence: CASRNLAATGELFF. For the CDR3, the DNA is TGTGCGAGCAGGAACCTAGCGGCCACCGGGGAGCTGTTTTTT.

Many counts were recorded for this clonotype. This chain connects TRBV24-1 to TRBJ1-2; 10 nucleotides line up with TRBD1. Losses at the gene ends were 9 bases for V and 4 bases for J; bases not matched to a gene: 7. This CDR3 spans 14 amino acids. From germline, CDR1 is KGHDR and CDR2 SFDVKD. CDR3 sequence reads: CATGGTGAGYGYTF. The CDR3 DNA reads TGTGCCACCGGGGGGACAGGGGCAGGCTATGGCTACACCTTC.

This clonotype was observed at least ten times. The genes are TRBV20-1 and TRBJ1-6; D may be TRBD1 (5 bases). Germline CDR1 and CDR2: DFQATT and SNEGSKA (reference sequence). The V gene lost 2 bases and the J gene lost 11 bases, with 13 bases spanning the gap. The CDR3 length is 13 residues. The CDR3 DNA reads as TGCAGTGCTAGACCACAGGCCGATCCACCCCTCCACTTT. It translates to CSARPQADPPLHF.

This clonotype was detected ten times or more. The rearrangement joins TRBV11-2 to TRBJ2-2; 7 positions match TRBD2. The CDR3 is 13 amino acids. After removal of 8 bases from V and 8 bases from J, the junction contained 8 bases not matched to a gene. CDR1 is SGHAT, CDR2 FQNNGV, per germline. The CDR3 region has the DNA TGTGCCAGCTTTGCGCGGGGGTCGGGGGAGCTGTTTTTT. As protein: CASFARGSGELFF.

This clonotype was counted a few times. V and J are TRBV28 and TRBJ1-1; 7 nucleotides agree with TRBD1. CDR3 length: 15 amino acids. Trimming took 4 bases from V and 0 from J; bases not matched to a gene: 5. In germline, CDR1 is MDHEN, CDR2 SYDVKM. As DNA, the CDR3 is TGTGCCAGCAGTTCCCAGGACAGGCTGAACACTGAAGCTTTCTTT. It specifies CASSSQDRLNTEAFF.

This clonotype was recorded at least ten times. The V gene is TRBV6-6, the J gene TRBJ1-1, with a tentative D call TRBD1 (5 bases). V gave up 10 bases and J gave up 5 bases, with 11 bases separating them. This CDR3 spans 11 amino acids. The germline gives CDR1 MNHNY, CDR2 SVGAGI (reference sequence). The CDR3 nucleotides read TGTGCCACCTTCGGGGGTACTGAAGCTTTCTTT. It is translated as CATFGGTEAFF.

This clonotype was observed many times. This chain links TRBV4-3 with TRBJ2-7; D remains ambiguous. The ends were cut back, 0 bases at V and 3 bases at J, with 12 bases in the middle. The germline V gene encodes CDR1 LGHNA and CDR2 YSLEER. The CDR3 has 15 amino acids. CDR3 sequence: CASSQDMAVFYEQYF. The CDR3 bases are TGCGCCAGCAGCCAAGATATGGCAGTGTTCTACGAGCAGTACTTC.

The chain links TRBV28 to TRBJ2-2; 8 nucleotides match TRBD1. CDR3 length equals 16 residues. J was trimmed by 1 base and V by 5 bases; bases with no gene match: 6. CDR1 and CDR2 from the germline V gene are MDHEN and SYDVKM. The CDR3 nucleotides are TGTGCCAGCAGTCCGTTGACAGGGGTGAACACCGGGGAGCTGTTTTTT. It encodes CASSPLTGVNTGELFF.

The V and J genes are TRBV6-1 and TRBJ2-1, with D possibly being TRBD2 (5 bases). Germline CDR1 reads MNHNS; CDR2 reads SASEGT. There are 14 residues in the CDR3. V was cut by 4 bases and J by 4 bases, with 11 bases left in between. CDR3 DNA: TGTGCCAGCAGTGTGAGCGGATCGTACAATGAGCAGTTCTTC. Its protein is CASSVSGSYNEQFF.

This clonotype was seen many times. The chain recombines TRBV20-1 with TRBJ2-5; maybe TRBD2 (6 bases). In germline, CDR1 is DFQATT, CDR2 SNEGSKA (reference sequence). This CDR3 is built from 14 residues. The V and J ends lost 0 bases and 3 bases respectively, with 11 bases between them. CDR3 nucleotides: TGCAGTGCTAGAGACCAAACGGGAGAAGAGACCCAGTACTTC. Its translation: CSARDQTGEETQYF.

This chain links TRBV10-3 with TRBJ1-2, with 8 bases lining up with TRBD1. With 4 bases clipped from V and 4 bases from J, the junction kept 5 bases outside the gene matches. Looked up from germline, CDR1 is ENHRY and CDR2 is SYGVKD. This CDR3 spans 14 amino acids. CDR3 sequence reads: CAISGGTGVYGYTF. CDR3 nucleotide sequence: TGTGCCATCAGTGGGGGGACAGGAGTCTATGGCTACACCTTC.